This TCR beta chain was obtained from a study of HIV-infected children after antiretroviral therapy interruption. Turning to the study itself: Children had CD4+ above 500, viral load below 50 copies/ml, either treatment arm. For the interruption arm, samples span week 0 through about 3 years after study end. Most participating children were previously exposed to EBV and CMV.

The treatment: PENTA 11 planned treatment interruption arm or continuous ART arm. Trimming cost V 7 bases and J 0 bases, with 4 bases left between them. The length of the CDR3 is 11 residues. Germline V gene lookup returns CDR1 SQVTM and CDR2 ANQGSEA. A 3' RACE protocol on RNA, with unique molecular identifiers, produced the TCR library. TCRdb ran MiXCR on the 3' RACE reads and lists one entry per CDR3 protein. The sample has fewer than 100,000 distinct CDR3 sequences; roughly 6.4% are singletons. This clonotype was seen more than once but under ten times. Its antigen is still unknown. Whole-study results and caveats: Some non-naive CD45RA+ T cells might be present among sorted naive cells.

V and J are TRBV29-1 and TRBJ1-3, with unresolved D. This specimen consisted of CD45RA+ CD4+ T cells from PBMCs, pooled from several time points, obtained from a donor given antiretroviral therapy, either interrupted or continuous. Noted subset: naive CD4+ CD45RA+ CD45RO- T cells. The clonotype comes from a pool of human donors with HIV. DNA of the CDR3: TGCAGCGGCCACTCTGGAAACACCATATATTTT. Its protein is CSGHSGNTIYF.